This TCR beta chain was found in a study of shared clonotypes between healthy human individuals. Study-level background: Ranging from 18 to 49 in age, donors were two women and a few men.

Study-wide points: Limited genetic and exposure-history diversity came from having few donors.

The V segment lost 7 bases and the J segment 5 bases; nucleotides outside the gene matches: 4. The germline V gene encodes CDR1 SNHLY and CDR2 FYNNEI. This CDR3 has 13 residues. Clones were read by immunoSEQ multiplex PCR, and TCRdb kept only the in-frame ones, dropping some. The top ten clones hold 10% to 15% of a sample with around 500,000 clones, about 82% of them seen once. This clone was detected only a few times. Its antigen is still unknown. None of the donors, who were healthy HIV-negative adults, had recently had acute infections or vaccinations. The sequence derives from a woman aged 35 to 49 in good health. Some clones in this sample may be carry-over from other donors' samples. V is TRBV2 and J is TRBJ1-4; 7 bases fit TRBD1. Source material: PBMCs. The CDR3 region is CASKRGPNEKLFF. The CDR3 DNA reads as TGTGCCAGCAAGAGGGGGCCGAATGAAAAACTGTTTTTT.